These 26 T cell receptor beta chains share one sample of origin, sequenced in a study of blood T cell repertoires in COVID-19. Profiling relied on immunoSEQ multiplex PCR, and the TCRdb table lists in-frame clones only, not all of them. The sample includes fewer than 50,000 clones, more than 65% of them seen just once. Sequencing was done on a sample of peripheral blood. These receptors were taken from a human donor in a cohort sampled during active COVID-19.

DNA of the CDR3: TGTGCCAGCAGCCTAGCAGGGACTCAACAAGAGACCCAGTACTTC. Translated, it gives CASSLAGTQQETQYF. The genes are TRBV11-3 and TRBJ2-5; TRBD2 might be the D (6 bases). The CDR3 length is 15 residues. Looked up from germline, CDR1 is SGHNT and CDR2 is YENEEA. Trimming took 5 bases from V and 2 from J, leaving 15 bases between them.

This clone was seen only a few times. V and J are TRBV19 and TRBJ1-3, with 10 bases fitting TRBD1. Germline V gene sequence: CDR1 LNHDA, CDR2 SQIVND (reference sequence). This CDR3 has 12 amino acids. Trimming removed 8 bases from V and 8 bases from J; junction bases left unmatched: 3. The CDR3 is CASSTGGHTIYF. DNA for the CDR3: TGTGCCAGTTCGACAGGGGGCCACACCATATATTTT.

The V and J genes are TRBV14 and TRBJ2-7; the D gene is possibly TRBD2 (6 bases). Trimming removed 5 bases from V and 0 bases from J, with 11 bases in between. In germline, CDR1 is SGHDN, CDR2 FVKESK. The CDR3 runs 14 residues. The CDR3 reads CASSYAGSSYEQYF. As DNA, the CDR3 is TGTGCCAGCAGCTACGCGGGGAGCTCCTACGAGCAGTACTTC.

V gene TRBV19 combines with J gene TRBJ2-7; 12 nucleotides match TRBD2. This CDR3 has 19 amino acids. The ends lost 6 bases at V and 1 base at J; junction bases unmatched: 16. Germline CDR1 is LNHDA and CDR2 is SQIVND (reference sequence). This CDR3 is CASSGATAELAGGSYEQYF. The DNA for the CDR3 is TGTGCCAGTAGCGGTGCGACGGCGGAACTAGCGGGAGGATCCTACGAGCAGTACTTC.

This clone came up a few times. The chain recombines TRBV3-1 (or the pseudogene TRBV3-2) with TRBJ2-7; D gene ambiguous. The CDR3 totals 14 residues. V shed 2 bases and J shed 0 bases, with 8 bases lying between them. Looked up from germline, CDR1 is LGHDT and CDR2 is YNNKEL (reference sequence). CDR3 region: CASSQSPSSYEQYF. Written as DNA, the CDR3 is TGTGCCAGCAGCCAATCCCCGAGCTCCTACGAGCAGTACTTC.

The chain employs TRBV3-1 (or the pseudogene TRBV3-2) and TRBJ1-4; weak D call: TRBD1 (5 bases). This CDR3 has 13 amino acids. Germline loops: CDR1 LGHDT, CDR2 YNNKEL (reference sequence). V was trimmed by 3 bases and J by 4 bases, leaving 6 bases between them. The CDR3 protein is CASSQGHNEKLFF. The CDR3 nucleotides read TGTGCCAGCAGCCAGGGGCATAATGAAAAACTGTTTTTT.

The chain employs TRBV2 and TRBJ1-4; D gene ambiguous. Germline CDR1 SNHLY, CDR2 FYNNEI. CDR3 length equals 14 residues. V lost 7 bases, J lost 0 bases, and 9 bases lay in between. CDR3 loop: CASKEGPTNEKLFF. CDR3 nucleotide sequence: TGTGCCAGCAAGGAGGGCCCAACTAATGAAAAACTGTTTTTT.

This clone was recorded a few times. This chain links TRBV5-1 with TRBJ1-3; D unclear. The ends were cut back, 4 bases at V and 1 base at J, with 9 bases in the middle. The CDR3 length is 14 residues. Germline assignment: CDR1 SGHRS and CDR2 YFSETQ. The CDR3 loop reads CASSGDTSGNTIYF. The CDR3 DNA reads TGCGCCAGCAGCGGCGACACGTCTGGAAACACCATATATTTT.

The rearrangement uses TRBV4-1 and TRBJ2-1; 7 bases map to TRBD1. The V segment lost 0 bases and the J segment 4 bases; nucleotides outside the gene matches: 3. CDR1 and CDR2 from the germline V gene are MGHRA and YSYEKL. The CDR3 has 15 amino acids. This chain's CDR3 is CASSQDGTEYNEQFF. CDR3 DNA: TGCGCCAGCAGCCAAGACGGGACAGAGTACAATGAGCAGTTCTTC.

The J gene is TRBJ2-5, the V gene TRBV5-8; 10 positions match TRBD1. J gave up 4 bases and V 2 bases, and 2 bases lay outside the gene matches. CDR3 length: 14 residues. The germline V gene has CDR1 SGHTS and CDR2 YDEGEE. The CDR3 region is CASSFGQGGETQYF. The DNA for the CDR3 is TGTGCCAGCAGCTTCGGACAGGGGGGAGAGACCCAGTACTTC.

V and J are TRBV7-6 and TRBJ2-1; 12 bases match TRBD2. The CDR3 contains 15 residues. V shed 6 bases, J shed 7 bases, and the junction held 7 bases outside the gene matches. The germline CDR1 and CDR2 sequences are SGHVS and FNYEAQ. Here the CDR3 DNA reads TGTGCCAGCAGTTCTAGCGGGAGGGCCCTGAATGAGCAGTTCTTC. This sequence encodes CASSSSGRALNEQFF.

The DNA for the CDR3 is TGTGCCAGCAGTCCGGGGGTTCAGCCCCAGCATTTT. It specifies CASSPGVQPQHF. The V and J genes are TRBV27 and TRBJ1-5; D perhaps matches TRBD1 (5 bases). The CDR3 spans 12 residues. Germline lookup yields CDR1 MNHEY and CDR2 SMNVEV (reference sequence). V dropped 5 bases and J dropped 6 bases, with 8 bases sitting between them.

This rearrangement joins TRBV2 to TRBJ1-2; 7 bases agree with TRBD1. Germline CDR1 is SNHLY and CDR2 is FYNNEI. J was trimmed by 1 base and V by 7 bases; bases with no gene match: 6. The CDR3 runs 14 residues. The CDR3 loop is CASTAQGDNYGYTF. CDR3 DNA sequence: TGTGCCAGCACAGCGCAGGGGGATAACTATGGCTACACCTTC.

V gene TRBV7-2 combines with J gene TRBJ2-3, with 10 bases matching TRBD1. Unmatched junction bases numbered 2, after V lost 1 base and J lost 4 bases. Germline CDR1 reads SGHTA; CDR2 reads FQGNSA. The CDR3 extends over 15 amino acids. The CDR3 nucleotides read TGTGCCAGCAGCTTAGTCGGACAGGGGGCAGATACGCAGTATTTT. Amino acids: CASSLVGQGADTQYF.

In DNA, the CDR3 is TGTGCCAGCAGCTTGGCAGGGCTAGAGGAGACCCAGTACTTC. As protein: CASSLAGLEETQYF. The chain is built from TRBV5-4 and TRBJ2-5; maybe TRBD1 (5 bases). Germline CDR1 SGHNT, CDR2 YYREEE (reference sequence). The CDR3 contains 14 residues. Trimming cost V 0 bases and J 5 bases, with 11 bases left between them.

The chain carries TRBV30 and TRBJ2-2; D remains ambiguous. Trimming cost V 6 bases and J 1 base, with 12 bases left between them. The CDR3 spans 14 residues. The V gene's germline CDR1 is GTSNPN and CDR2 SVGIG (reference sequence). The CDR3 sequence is CACETTRNTGELFF. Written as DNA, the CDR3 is TGTGCCTGTGAAACGACAAGGAACACCGGGGAGCTGTTTTTT.

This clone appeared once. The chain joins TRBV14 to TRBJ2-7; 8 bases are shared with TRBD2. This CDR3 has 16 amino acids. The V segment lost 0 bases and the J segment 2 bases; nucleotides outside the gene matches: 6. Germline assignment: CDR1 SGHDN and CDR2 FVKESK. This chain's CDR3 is CASSQDQVGRAYEQYF. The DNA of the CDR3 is TGTGCCAGCAGCCAAGATCAGGTCGGGAGGGCCTACGAGCAGTACTTC.

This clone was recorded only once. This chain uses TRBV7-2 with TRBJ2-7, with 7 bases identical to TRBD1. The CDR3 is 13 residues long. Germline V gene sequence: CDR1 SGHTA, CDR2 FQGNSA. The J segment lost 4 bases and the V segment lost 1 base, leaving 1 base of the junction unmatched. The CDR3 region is CASSLEQGYEQYF. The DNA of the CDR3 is TGTGCCAGCAGCTTAGAACAGGGGTACGAGCAGTACTTC.

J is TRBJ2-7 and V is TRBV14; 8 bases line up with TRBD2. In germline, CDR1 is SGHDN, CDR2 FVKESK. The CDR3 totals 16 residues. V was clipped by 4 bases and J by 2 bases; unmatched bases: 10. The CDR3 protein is CASSPRTSSFPYEQYF. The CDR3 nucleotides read TGTGCCAGCAGCCCTCGGACTAGCTCCTTTCCCTACGAGCAGTACTTC.

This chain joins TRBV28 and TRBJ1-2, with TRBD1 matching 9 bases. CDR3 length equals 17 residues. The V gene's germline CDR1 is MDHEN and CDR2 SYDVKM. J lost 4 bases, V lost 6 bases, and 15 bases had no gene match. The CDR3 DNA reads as TGTGCCAGCAGGTCTACAGGGGGCTCACAAAATGTCTATGGCTACACCTTC. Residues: CASRSTGGSQNVYGYTF.

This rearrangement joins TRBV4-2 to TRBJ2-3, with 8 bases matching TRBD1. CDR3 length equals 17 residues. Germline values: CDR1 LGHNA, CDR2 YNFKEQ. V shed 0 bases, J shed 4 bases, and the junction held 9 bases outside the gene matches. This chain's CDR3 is CASSQDYQGAFSDTQYF. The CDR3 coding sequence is TGTGCCAGCAGCCAAGATTACCAGGGGGCATTTTCAGATACGCAGTATTTT.

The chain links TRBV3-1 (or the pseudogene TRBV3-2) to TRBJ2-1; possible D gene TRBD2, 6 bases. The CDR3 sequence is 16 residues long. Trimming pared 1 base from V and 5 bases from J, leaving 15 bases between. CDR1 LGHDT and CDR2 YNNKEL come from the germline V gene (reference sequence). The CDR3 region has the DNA TGTGCCAGCAGCCAAGCCTTGGTTGGGGGGAACAATGAGCAGTTCTTC. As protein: CASSQALVGGNNEQFF.

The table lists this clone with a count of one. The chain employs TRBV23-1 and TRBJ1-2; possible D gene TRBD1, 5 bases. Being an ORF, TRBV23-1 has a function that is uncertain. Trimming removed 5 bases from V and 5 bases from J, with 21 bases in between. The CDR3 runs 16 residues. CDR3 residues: CASSLPCMGLRYGYTF. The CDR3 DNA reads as TGCGCCAGCAGTTTACCCTGCATGGGGCTAAGGTATGGCTACACCTTC.

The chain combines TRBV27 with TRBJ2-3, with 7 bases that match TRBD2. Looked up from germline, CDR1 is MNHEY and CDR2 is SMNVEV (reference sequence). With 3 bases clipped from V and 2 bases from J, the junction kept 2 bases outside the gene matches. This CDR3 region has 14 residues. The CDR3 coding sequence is TGTGCCAGCAGTTTGGGAGGGCTCACAGATACGCAGTATTTT. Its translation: CASSLGGLTDTQYF.

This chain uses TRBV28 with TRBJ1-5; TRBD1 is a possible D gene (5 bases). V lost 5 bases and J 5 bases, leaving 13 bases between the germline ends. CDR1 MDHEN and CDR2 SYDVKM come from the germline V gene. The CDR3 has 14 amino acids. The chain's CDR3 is CASSPTQGHQPQHF. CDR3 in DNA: TGTGCCAGCAGTCCGACGCAGGGTCATCAGCCCCAGCATTTT.

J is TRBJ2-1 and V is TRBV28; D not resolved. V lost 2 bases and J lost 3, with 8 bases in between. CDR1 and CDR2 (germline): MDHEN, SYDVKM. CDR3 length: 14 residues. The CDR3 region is CASSLSQDYNEQFF. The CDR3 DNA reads TGTGCCAGCAGTTTAAGTCAGGACTACAATGAGCAGTTCTTC. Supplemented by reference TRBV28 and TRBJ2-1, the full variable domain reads DVKVTQSSRYLVKRTGEKVFLECVQDMDHENMFWYRQDPGLGLRLIYFSYDVKMKEKGDIPEGYSVSREKKERFSLILESASTNQTSMYLCASSLSQDYNEQFFGPGTRLTVL.